This TCR beta chain was identified in a study of cytomegalovirus exposure and HLA in healthy donors. Study details: When 350 to 500 donors were genotyped, about 80% of them were found to fall in the Caucasian-associated ancestry cluster. Whole-study results and caveats: A later analysis showed HLA-associated TCR beta chains outstripping equally common others in clonal expansion. Available immune exposure information covered CMV serostatus only. Rare sequences made up most TCRs, while some public TCRs were found in many donors.

Details on this clone: Its target is unknown.

Germline V CDR1 and CDR2: SEHNR, FQNEAQ (reference sequence). This CDR3 comprises 10 residues. V was pared by 6 bases and J by 14 bases, with 8 bases between. The PCR ran on 60 Vbeta and 13 Jbeta primers. The data were produced by immunoSEQ multiplex PCR, yet TCRdb's version contains in-frame clones alone and is incomplete. The data show tens of thousands of clones, just under 75% seen once. The chain recombines TRBV7-9 with TRBJ1-6; no clear D. The sequencing sample was made of PBMCs. This sequence was found in a man in his fifties or sixties in good health and CMV-seronegative. DNA for the CDR3: TGTGCCAGCAGTGGGGAGACCCTCCACTTT. Translated, it gives CASSGETLHF.